The 13 T cell receptor beta chains below all came from one sample that was sequenced in a study of blood T cell repertoires in COVID-19. Clones were sequenced by immunoSEQ multiplex PCR, and TCRdb holds only the in-frame ones, with some missing. The sample records over 80,000 clones, around two thirds being singletons. The sample comprised peripheral blood. These receptor sequences come from a man between 65 and 85 years old with COVID-19, enrolled during active disease.

CDR3 DNA: TGTGCCAGCAGTCCAAAGACAGGGGGCCTCTACGAGCAGTACTTC. Amino acids: CASSPKTGGLYEQYF. This chain uses TRBV28 with TRBJ2-7, with 10 bases aligning to TRBD1. V dropped 5 bases and J dropped 3; count of bases not matched to a gene: 7. Germline loops: CDR1 MDHEN, CDR2 SYDVKM. The CDR3 has 15 amino acids.

The V and J genes are TRBV5-1 and TRBJ2-7; 8 positions match TRBD2. The CDR3 is 14 residues long. Germline lookup yields CDR1 SGHRS and CDR2 YFSETQ. V trimming: 0 bases; J trimming: 6 bases; junction bases outside the gene matches: 5. CDR3 protein: CASSLGSGLGEQYF. The CDR3 region has the DNA TGCGCCAGCAGCTTGGGTTCGGGACTAGGCGAGCAGTACTTC.

The J gene is TRBJ1-2, the V gene TRBV11-2; D perhaps matches TRBD1 (6 bases). The CDR3 is 13 residues long. CDR1 and CDR2 from the germline V gene are SGHAT and FQNNGV. V gave up 0 bases and J gave up 5 bases, with 7 bases separating them. CDR3 bases: TGTGCCAGCAGCTTAGATAGGGGGTATGGCTACACCTTC. Translating gives CASSLDRGYGYTF.

Regarding this clone: Distinct nucleotide sequences in the sample also encode this CDR3. This chain connects TRBV30 to TRBJ1-5; D unclear. This CDR3 comprises 13 residues. Trimming pared 0 bases from V and 4 bases from J, leaving 7 bases between. CDR1 and CDR2 from the germline V gene are GTSNPN and SVGIG (reference sequence). CDR3 amino acids: CAWSVRENQPQHF. Written as DNA, the CDR3 is TGTGCCTGGAGTGTAAGGGAGAATCAGCCCCAGCATTTT. Full variable domain (remainder filled in from reference TRBV30 and TRBJ1-5): SQTIHQWPATLVQPVGSPLSLECTVEGTSNPNLYWYRQAAGRGLQLLFYSVGIGQISSEVPQNLSASRPQDRQFILSSKKLLLSDSGFYLCAWSVRENQPQHFGDGTRLSIL.

This clone was observed many times. The rearrangement joins TRBV11-1 to TRBJ2-1, with 10 bases that match TRBD1. In germline, CDR1 is SGHAT, CDR2 FQDESV (reference sequence). This CDR3 comprises 15 residues. J gave up 7 bases and V 5 bases, and 8 bases lay outside the gene matches. CDR3 protein: CASSLGTGEGNEQFF. The CDR3, as DNA: TGTGCCAGCAGCCTCGGGACAGGGGAGGGGAATGAGCAGTTCTTC.

This chain joins TRBV6-4 and TRBJ2-3; TRBD2 is a possible D gene (6 bases). Trimming shortened V by 0 bases and J by 4 bases, and 8 bases separated the two germline ends. Germline assignment: CDR1 MRHNA and CDR2 SNTAGT. The CDR3 totals 14 residues. The CDR3 reads CASSDSGGADTQYF. CDR3 in DNA: TGTGCCAGCAGTGACTCGGGGGGAGCAGATACGCAGTATTTT.

This clone has only one observation. The CDR3 here is CAWSGGQGSSYEQYF. The CDR3 DNA follows: TGTGCCTGGAGTGGGGGACAGGGAAGCTCCTACGAGCAGTACTTC. The rearrangement joins TRBV30 to TRBJ2-7; 9 bases are a match to TRBD1. The CDR3 spans 15 residues. With V trimmed by 1 base and J by 0 bases, 4 bases remained unmatched. Germline values: CDR1 GTSNPN, CDR2 SVGIG (reference sequence).

The chain couples TRBV11-3 to TRBJ2-2; TRBD2 aligns across 11 bases. J lost 0 bases, V lost 5 bases, and 11 bases had no gene match. Germline CDR1 reads SGHNT; CDR2 reads YENEEA. The CDR3 contains 19 residues. In DNA, the CDR3 is TGTGCCAGCAGCGGGACTAGCGGCTTTATGGGGCCGAACACCGGGGAGCTGTTTTTT. Residues: CASSGTSGFMGPNTGELFF.

V is TRBV28 and J is TRBJ1-6, with D perhaps matching TRBD1 (5 bases). Germline assignment: CDR1 MDHEN and CDR2 SYDVKM. CDR3 length equals 17 residues. The V gene lost 6 bases and the J gene lost 6 bases, with 21 bases spanning the gap. The CDR3 DNA follows: TGTGCCAGCAGCCATGGGGGAGGGGCATTCGGTAATTCACCCCTCCACTTT. Encoded protein: CASSHGGGAFGNSPLHF. Based on the CDR3 plus reference TRBV28 and TRBJ1-6, the full variable domain is DVKVTQSSRYLVKRTGEKVFLECVQDMDHENMFWYRQDPGLGLRLIYFSYDVKMKEKGDIPEGYSVSREKKERFSLILESASTNQTSMYLCASSHGGGAFGNSPLHFGNGTRLTVT.

This rearrangement joins TRBV7-9 to TRBJ2-6; 7 bases match TRBD1. The length of the CDR3 is 19 residues. V gave up 5 bases and J gave up 0 bases; unmatched junction bases: 13. Germline CDR1 and CDR2: SEHNR and FQNEAQ (reference sequence). CDR3: CASSRVGGLTSSGANVLTF. Written as DNA, the CDR3 is TGTGCCAGCAGCCGAGTAGGGGGCCTAACTAGCTCTGGGGCCAACGTCCTGACTTTC.

The rearrangement joins TRBV4-2 to TRBJ2-1; TRBD2 matches at 11 bases. Germline CDR1 and CDR2: LGHNA and YNFKEQ. This CDR3 has 18 residues. Trimming at V came to 0 bases and at J to 3 bases, leaving 7 bases not matched to a gene. This CDR3 reads CASSQELRTSGSYNEQFF. In nucleotides, the CDR3 is TGTGCCAGCAGCCAAGAGTTGAGAACTAGCGGGAGCTACAATGAGCAGTTCTTC.

V and J are TRBV20-1 and TRBJ2-7; TRBD2 is a possible D gene (5 bases). V dropped 5 bases and J dropped 7 bases, with 9 bases sitting between them. The germline V gene has CDR1 DFQATT and CDR2 SNEGSKA (reference sequence). The CDR3 loop spans 10 amino acids. CDR3 bases: TGCAGTGCTCACGGACTGGAGCAGTACTTC. As protein: CSAHGLEQYF.

The genes are TRBV28 and TRBJ2-7, with 8 nucleotides matching TRBD1. Germline CDR1 reads MDHEN; CDR2 reads SYDVKM. The V gene end was trimmed by 4 bases and the J gene end by 4 bases; junction bases not matched to a gene: 9. The CDR3 consists of 15 residues. The CDR3 DNA follows: TGTGCCAGCAGTTCAGGGGGCCCCGGGAGTTACGAGCAGTACTTC. Its protein product is CASSSGGPGSYEQYF.